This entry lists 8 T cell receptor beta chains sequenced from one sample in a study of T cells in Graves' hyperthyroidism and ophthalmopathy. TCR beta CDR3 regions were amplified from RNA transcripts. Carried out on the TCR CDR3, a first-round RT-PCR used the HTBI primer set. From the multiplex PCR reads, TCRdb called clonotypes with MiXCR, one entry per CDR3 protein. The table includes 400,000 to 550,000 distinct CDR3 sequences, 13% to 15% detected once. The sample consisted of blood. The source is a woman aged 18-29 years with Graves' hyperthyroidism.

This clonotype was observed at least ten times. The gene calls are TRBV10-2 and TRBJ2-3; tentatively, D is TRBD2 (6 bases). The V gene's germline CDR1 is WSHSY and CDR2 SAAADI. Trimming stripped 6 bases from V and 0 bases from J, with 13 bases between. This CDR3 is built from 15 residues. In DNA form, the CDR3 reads TGCGCCAGCAGGGACATGGCGGGAAGCACAGATACGCAGTATTTT. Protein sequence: CASRDMAGSTDTQYF.

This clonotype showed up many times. The CDR3: CATSDQDQGGNQPQHF. The DNA of the CDR3 is TGTGCCACCAGTGATCAGGACCAGGGCGGCAATCAGCCCCAGCATTTT. This rearrangement joins TRBV24-1 to TRBJ1-5; D is possibly TRBD1 (5 bases). Germline assignment: CDR1 KGHDR and CDR2 SFDVKD. This CDR3 comprises 16 residues. Trimming took 3 bases from V and 2 from J, leaving 13 bases between them.

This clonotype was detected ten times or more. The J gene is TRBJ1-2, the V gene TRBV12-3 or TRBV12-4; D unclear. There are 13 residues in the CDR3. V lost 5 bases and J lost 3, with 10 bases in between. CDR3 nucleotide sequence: TGTGCCAGCAGTACCCGGGTCTACTATGGCTACACCTTC. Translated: CASSTRVYYGYTF.

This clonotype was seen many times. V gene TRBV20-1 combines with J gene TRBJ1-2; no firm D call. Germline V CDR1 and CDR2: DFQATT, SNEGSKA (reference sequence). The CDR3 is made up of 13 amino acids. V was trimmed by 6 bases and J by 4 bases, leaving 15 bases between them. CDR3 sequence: CSARGLFFYGYTF. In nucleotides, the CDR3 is TGCAGTGCGCGAGGGTTGTTTTTCTATGGCTACACCTTC.

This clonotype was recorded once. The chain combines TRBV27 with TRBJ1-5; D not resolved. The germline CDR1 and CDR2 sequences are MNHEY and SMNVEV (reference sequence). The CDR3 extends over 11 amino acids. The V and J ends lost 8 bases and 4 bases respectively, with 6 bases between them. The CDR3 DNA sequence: TGTGCCAGCGGATTTAATCAGCCCCAGCATTTT. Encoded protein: CASGFNQPQHF.

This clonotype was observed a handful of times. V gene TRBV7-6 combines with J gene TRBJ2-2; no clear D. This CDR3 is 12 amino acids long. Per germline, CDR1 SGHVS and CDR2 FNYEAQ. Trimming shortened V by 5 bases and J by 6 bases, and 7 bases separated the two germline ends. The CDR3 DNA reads TGTGCCAGCAGCCATCGAGCCGGGGAGCTGTTTTTT. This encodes CASSHRAGELFF.

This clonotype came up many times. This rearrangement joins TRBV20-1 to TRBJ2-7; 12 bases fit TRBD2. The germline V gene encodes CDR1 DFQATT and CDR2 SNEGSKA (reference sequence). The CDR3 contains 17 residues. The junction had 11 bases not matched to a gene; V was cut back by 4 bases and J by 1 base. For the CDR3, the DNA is TGCAGTGCTACCCCCGCAGGACTAGCGGGAATATCCTACGAGCAGTACTTC. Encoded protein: CSATPAGLAGISYEQYF.

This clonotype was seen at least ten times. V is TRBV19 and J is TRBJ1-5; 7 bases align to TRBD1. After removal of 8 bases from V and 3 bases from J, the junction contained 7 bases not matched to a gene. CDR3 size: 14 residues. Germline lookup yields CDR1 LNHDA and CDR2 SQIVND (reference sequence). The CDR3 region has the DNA TGTGCCAGTGGATCGGACAGGAACAATCAGCCCCAGCATTTT. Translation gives CASGSDRNNQPQHF.